Listed here are 2 T cell receptor beta chains from one sample, sequenced in a study of cytomegalovirus exposure and HLA in healthy donors. PCR was performed using 60 Vbeta and 13 Jbeta primers. Measured with immunoSEQ multiplex PCR; TCRdb has only the in-frame clones, and not every one. Here the sample spans approximately 190,000 clones, roughly four fifths being singletons. Sequencing used PBMCs. Receptors were obtained from a man in his forties or fifties in good health and CMV-seropositive.

The chain carries TRBV7-2 and TRBJ2-3; a weak D match, TRBD2 (5 bases). V was cut by 1 base and J by 4 bases, with 9 bases left in between. CDR1 is SGHTA, CDR2 FQGNSA, per germline. CDR3 length: 14 residues. The CDR3 bases are TGTGCCAGCAGCTTAGTGAGGGTTCCAGATACGCAGTATTTT. Protein: CASSLVRVPDTQYF.

This chain joins TRBV27 and TRBJ2-2, with TRBD1 matching over 9 bases. The trim removed 7 bases at V and 6 bases at J, leaving 6 bases unmatched. This CDR3 contains 14 residues. Germline V CDR1 and CDR2: MNHEY, SMNVEV (reference sequence). The CDR3 region has the DNA TGTGCCAGCACCGGGACAGGGAGAGCCGGGGAGCTGTTTTTT. Translating it yields CASTGTGRAGELFF.